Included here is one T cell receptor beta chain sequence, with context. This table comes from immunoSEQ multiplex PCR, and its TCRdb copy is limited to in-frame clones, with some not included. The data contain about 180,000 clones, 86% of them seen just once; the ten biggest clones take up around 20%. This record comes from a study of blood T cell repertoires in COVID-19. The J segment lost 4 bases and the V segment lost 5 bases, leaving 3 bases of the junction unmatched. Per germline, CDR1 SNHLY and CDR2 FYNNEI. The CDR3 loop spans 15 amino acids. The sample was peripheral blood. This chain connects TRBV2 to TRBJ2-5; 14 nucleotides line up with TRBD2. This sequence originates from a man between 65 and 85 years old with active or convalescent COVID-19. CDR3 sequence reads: CASSTGTSGGETQYF. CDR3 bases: TGTGCCAGCAGTACCGGGACTAGCGGGGGAGAGACCCAGTACTTC.